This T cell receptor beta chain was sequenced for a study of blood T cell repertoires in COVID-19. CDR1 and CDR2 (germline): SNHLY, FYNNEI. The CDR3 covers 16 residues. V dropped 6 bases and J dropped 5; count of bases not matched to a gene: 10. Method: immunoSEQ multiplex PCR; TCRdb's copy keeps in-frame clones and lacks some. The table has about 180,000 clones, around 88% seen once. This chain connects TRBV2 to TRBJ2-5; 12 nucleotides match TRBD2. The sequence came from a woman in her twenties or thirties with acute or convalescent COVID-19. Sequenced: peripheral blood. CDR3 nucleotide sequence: TGTGCCAGCAGCGAGGCTAGCGGGAGGGCCCGGGAGACCCAGTACTTC. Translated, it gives CASSEASGRARETQYF.